The entry below describes one T cell receptor beta chain. These data belong to a study of OX40 agonist ivuxolimab in advanced cancers. Across the study: The dose-escalation cohort had hepatocellular carcinoma, melanoma, renal cell or head and neck cancer.

Profiled with immunoSEQ multiplex PCR; TCRdb holds only in-frame clones, not every one. The table includes 20,000 to 25,000 clones, about 85% detected once. The CDR3 loop spans 14 amino acids. In germline, CDR1 is MNHNS, CDR2 SASEGT. Trimming removed 6 bases at V and 8 bases at J, with 17 bases between. The V gene is TRBV6-1, the J gene TRBJ2-1, with D tentatively TRBD2 (5 bases). Material: CD4+ or CD8+ T cells sorted from blood, obtained in a trial of the OX40 agonist ivuxolimab. This receptor was identified in an adult with an advanced solid tumor such as melanoma, head and neck, liver or kidney cancer. CDR3 nucleotide sequence: TGTGCCAGCAGGATTCCCTCGAGGGCCGATGAGCAGTTCTTC. It yields the protein CASRIPSRADEQFF.